This T cell receptor (beta chain) was recovered during a study of T-cell reconstitution after alpha-beta-depleted transplantation in children. Whole-study findings and limits: By one year post-transplant, T-cell counts and diversity largely arose from T cells that were newly produced.

Preparation of the TCRbeta library was carried out with unique molecular identifiers. TCRdb ran MiXCR on the PCR reads and lists one entry per CDR3 protein. The table has some 300,000 distinct CDR3 sequences, over 9.5% seen once. In regard to this clonotype: No antigen is known for it.

V lost 3 bases to trimming and J lost 3 bases, with 9 bases between them. The germline CDR1 and CDR2 sequences are KGHSH and LQKENI. The CDR3 is 14 amino acids. The origin of this receptor is a boy under two years old with acute myeloid leukemia, due to receive a stem cell transplant. The rearrangement joins TRBV18 to TRBJ2-4; D is tentatively TRBD1 or TRBD2 (5 bases each). The sequencing used PBMCs, collected before TCRalphabeta/CD19-depleted stem cell transplant. The chain's CDR3 is CASSPGRIKNIQYF. The CDR3 nucleotides read TGTGCCAGCTCACCGGGACGGATCAAAAACATTCAGTACTTC.